The entry below describes one T cell receptor (beta chain). Its antigen has not been determined. Qualities for individual bases were not recorded, and no much larger clone is one base off. TCRbeta CDR3 regions were amplified from genomic DNA by means of the immunoSEQ Assay, a bias-controlled multiplex PCR. As for how the authors treated the data: The number of nucleated cells in each sample was estimated from the amplification of reference gene primers within the assay. Sequence reads were collapsed and filtered to measure the absolute abundance of every unique TCRbeta CDR3 rearrangement. For each sample, productive Simpson clonality was calculated by taking the square root of Simpson's diversity index across productive rearrangements. TCRdb's version of the immuneACCESS table is confined to in-frame rearrangements and falls short of the full clone set. An unresolved V gene accounts for under half of the shortfall where checked; the remainder is of unknown origin. For V, J and clone size, that table is used; D and trimming come from the DNA. This sample holds fewer than 50,000 clones; approximately 80% were observed only once. The top ten clones comprise more than 13% of the sample.

The collaborating institutions used their own protocols to collect whole blood in K2EDTA tubes. For TCRbeta analysis, collaborators shipped samples in one of three forms: frozen whole blood, isolated PBMCs, or DNA extracted from either of those sample types. CDR1 and CDR2, looked up from the germline V gene (reference sequence), are LNHDA and SQIVND. V sheds 4 bases and J sheds 1 base, leaving 10 bases between their ends. From cysteine to phenylalanine, the CDR3 is 14 amino acids long. Only the CDR3 DNA is retained, 42 bases long and in frame from the first base. The sample is drawn from a study of blood T cell repertoires in COVID-19 (TCRdb year 2020). In terms of the full investigation: Samples from collaborators originated in the United States, Italy and Spain and spanned both the acute and convalescent phases of COVID-19. The material from the prospective study consisted of cDNA or gDNA derived from T cells, B-cell-depleted T cells, or PBMCs. Deeply sampled blood TCRbeta repertoires from subjects exposed to, actively infected with, or recovered from COVID-19 were included in the dataset. The repertoires were made available in a free public database intended to serve as a resource for research on the immune response to SARS-CoV-2. Samples were obtained from the ongoing ImmuneRACE study (first 160 participants) and from 1,000 to 1,500 subjects provided by 6 global collaborators. Sample metadata almost always included a de-identified subject ID, COVID-19 status, age in years and sex. Where HLA class I and class II types were available, the types were taken from metadata supplied by the sample provider, not from assay-based typing. The research as a whole found: How much clinical and demographic metadata was included differed by source and by participant, and the metadata was provided uncurated.

The chain is encoded by TRBV19 joined to TRBJ1-1; a weak D assignment points to TRBD1 (6 bases agree). The TCR sequence derives from a human donor in a cohort sampled during active COVID-19. Material: peripheral blood. The nucleotide sequence is given as TGTGCCAGTAGTAGGGAGACAGGGAACACTGAAGCTTTCTTT. Translated, it gives CASSRETGNTEAFF. When the CDR3 is completed using the reference TRBV19 and TRBJ1-1 genes on either side, the full variable domain is DGGITQSPKYLFRKEGQNVTLSCEQNLNHDAMYWYRQDPGQGLRLIYYSQIVNDFQKGDIAEGYSVSREKKESFPLTVTSAQKNPTAFYLCASSRETGNTEAFFGQGTRLTVV.